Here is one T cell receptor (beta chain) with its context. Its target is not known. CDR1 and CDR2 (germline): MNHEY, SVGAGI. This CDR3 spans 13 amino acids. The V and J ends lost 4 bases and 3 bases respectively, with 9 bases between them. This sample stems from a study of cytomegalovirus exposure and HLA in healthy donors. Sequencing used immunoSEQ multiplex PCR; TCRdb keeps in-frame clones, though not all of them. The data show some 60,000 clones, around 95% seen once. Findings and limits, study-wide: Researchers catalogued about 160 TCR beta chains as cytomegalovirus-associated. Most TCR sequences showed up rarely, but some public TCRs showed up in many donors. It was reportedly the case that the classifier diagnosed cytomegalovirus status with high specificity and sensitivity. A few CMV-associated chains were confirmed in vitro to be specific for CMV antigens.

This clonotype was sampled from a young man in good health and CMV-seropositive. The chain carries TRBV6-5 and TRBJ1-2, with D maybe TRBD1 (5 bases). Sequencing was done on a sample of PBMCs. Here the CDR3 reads CASSLGGYYGYTF. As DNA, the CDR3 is TGTGCCAGCAGTTTGGGGGGGTACTATGGCTACACCTTC.